The 6 T cell receptor beta chains below all came from one sample that was sequenced in a study of cytomegalovirus exposure and HLA in healthy donors. This PCR relied on a set of 60 Vbeta primers and 13 Jbeta primers. The data were produced by immunoSEQ multiplex PCR, yet TCRdb's version contains in-frame clones alone and is incomplete. The table shows 130,000 or so clones, with 70% to 80% occurring only once. Source material: PBMCs. The origin of the receptors is a woman aged 55-69 years in good health and CMV-seronegative.

The DNA for the CDR3 is TGTGCCAGCAGACTACTAGCGGGGGAGGAGACCCAGTACTTC. Protein product: CASRLLAGEETQYF. V gene TRBV6-5 combines with J gene TRBJ2-5; 11 nucleotides match TRBD2. V gave up 6 bases and J gave up 5 bases; unmatched junction bases: 5. This CDR3 is built from 14 residues. The germline V gene has CDR1 MNHEY and CDR2 SVGAGI.

The chain carries TRBV30 and TRBJ2-5; TRBD2 might be the D (6 bases). The CDR3 covers 15 residues. With 1 base removed from V and 3 bases from J, the gap between germline ends came to 15 bases. Germline V lookup: CDR1 GTSNPN, CDR2 SVGIG (reference sequence). CDR3 nucleotides: TGTGCCTGGAGTGCCGGGGACTTTCAGAAAGAGACCCAGTACTTC. This sequence encodes CAWSAGDFQKETQYF.

The rearrangement uses TRBV27 and TRBJ1-1; a weak D match, TRBD1 (5 bases). V was pared by 7 bases and J by 5 bases, with 17 bases between. CDR1 and CDR2 (germline): MNHEY, SMNVEV (reference sequence). The CDR3 spans 14 residues. CDR3 nucleotide sequence: TGTGCCAGCAACCCCGGCAGGGTTAAAACTGAAGCTTTCTTT. Translated: CASNPGRVKTEAFF.

The V gene is TRBV28, the J gene TRBJ1-1; tentative D call: TRBD1 (5 bases). V gave up 7 bases and J gave up 8 bases, with 23 bases separating them. This CDR3 has 15 amino acids. The V gene's germline CDR1 is MDHEN and CDR2 SYDVKM. The DNA for the CDR3 is TGTGCCAGCAACCAAGAGGCAGGGCGGATTGGAGAAGCTTTCTTT. This sequence encodes CASNQEAGRIGEAFF.

This clone has only a few counts. The V call is TRBV29-1, the J call TRBJ1-1, with 8 bases that match TRBD1. Germline CDR1 SQVTM, CDR2 ANQGSEA. J gave up 11 bases and V 3 bases, and 11 bases lay outside the gene matches. There are 13 residues in the CDR3. CDR3 DNA sequence: TGCAGCGTTGAGAAGATGGGCTACAGGGGGGCTTTCTTT. It translates to CSVEKMGYRGAFF.

V is TRBV2 and J is TRBJ2-2; TRBD1 aligns across 10 bases. Germline lookup yields CDR1 SNHLY and CDR2 FYNNEI. CDR3 length: 12 amino acids. CDR3 loop: CGGTGDTGELFF. The CDR3 DNA reads as TGTGGAGGGACAGGGGACACCGGGGAGCTGTTTTTT.